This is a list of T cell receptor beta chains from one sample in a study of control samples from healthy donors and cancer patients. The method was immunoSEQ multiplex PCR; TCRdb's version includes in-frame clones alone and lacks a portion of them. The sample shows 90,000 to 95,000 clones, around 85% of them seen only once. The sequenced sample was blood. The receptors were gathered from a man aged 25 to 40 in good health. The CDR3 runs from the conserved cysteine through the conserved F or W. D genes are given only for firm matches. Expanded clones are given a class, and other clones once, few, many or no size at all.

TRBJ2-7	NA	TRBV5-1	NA	TGCGCCAGCAGCTTGGGGACAGCGTCTAAGTACTTC	CASSLGTASKYF
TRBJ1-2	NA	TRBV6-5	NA	TGTGCCAGCAGTTACTCTGCGGTGTATGGCTACACCTTC	CASSYSAVYGYTF
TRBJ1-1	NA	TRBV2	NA	TGTGCCAGCAGTGTGGTAGCGAACACTGAAGCTTTCTTT	CASSVVANTEAFF
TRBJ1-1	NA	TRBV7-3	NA	TGTGCCAGCAGCTTAATTCAGAACACTGAAGCTTTCTTT	CASSLIQNTEAFF
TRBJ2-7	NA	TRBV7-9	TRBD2	TGTGCCAGCAGCTTATCTAGCGGGGTAAACGAGCAGTACTTC	CASSLSSGVNEQYF
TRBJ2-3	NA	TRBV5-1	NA	TGCGCCAGCAGCTTCTTGCAGGGGAGAGCAGATACGCAGTATTTT	CASSFLQGRADTQYF
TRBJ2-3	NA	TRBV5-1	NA	TGCGCCAGCAGCTTGATTTCAGGGACAGATACGCAGTATTTT	CASSLISGTDTQYF
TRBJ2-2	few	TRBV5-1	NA	TGCGCCAGCAGCACCGCGAACACCGGGGAGCTGTTTTTT	CASSTANTGELFF
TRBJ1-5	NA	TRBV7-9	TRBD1	TGTGCCAGCGGGACAGGGAGCTATAGCAATCAGCCCCAGCATTTT	CASGTGSYSNQPQHF
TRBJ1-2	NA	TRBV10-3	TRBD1	TGTGCCATCAGTGAGCCCAACAGGGGCGCTGGCTACACCTTC	CAISEPNRGAGYTF
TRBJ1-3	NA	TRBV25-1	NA	TGTGCCAGCAGTGATACGCAGATTTCTGGAAACACCATATATTTT	CASSDTQISGNTIYF
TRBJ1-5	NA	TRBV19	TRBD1	TGTGCCAGTACTTCCGGGACAGGGGGCCCGAGCAATCAGCCCCAGCATTTT	CASTSGTGGPSNQPQHF
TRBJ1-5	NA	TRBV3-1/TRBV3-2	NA	TGTGCCAGCAGCGATAGCAATCAGCCCCAGCATTTT	CASSDSNQPQHF
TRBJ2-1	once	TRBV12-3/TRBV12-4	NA	TGTGCCAGCAGTCGGACCCGGGGTGAGCAGTTCTTC	CASSRTRGEQFF
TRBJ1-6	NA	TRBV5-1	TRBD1	TGCGCCAGCAGCTTGTCCGGACAGGAGAATTCACCCCTCCACTTT	CASSLSGQENSPLHF
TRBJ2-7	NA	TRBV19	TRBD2	TGTGCCAGTAGTACAACAGGAGCGGGGGACTACGAGCAGTACTTC	CASSTTGAGDYEQYF
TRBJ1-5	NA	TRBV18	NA	TGTGCCAGCTCCCAAGGCGGGGGAAGGGGCCAGCCCCAGCATTTT	CASSQGGGRGQPQHF
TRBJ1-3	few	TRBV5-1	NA	TGCGCCCGCCCTAGTAAGGCGGTTGCTGGAAACACCATATATTTT	CARPSKAVAGNTIYF
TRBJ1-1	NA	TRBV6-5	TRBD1	TGTGCCAGCAGTTACTCGAGCCAGGGGGCTACCGCTTTCTTT	CASSYSSQGATAFF
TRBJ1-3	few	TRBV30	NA	TGTGCCTGGAGTGACGGGTCTGGAAACACCATATATTTT	CAWSDGSGNTIYF
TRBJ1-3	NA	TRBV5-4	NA	TGTGCCAGCAGCATAGGGCCCGAAGGAAACACCATATATTTT	CASSIGPEGNTIYF
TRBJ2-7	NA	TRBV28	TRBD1	TGTGCCAGCAGTGCCCCGGGACAGGGGCCCTACGAGCAGTACTTC	CASSAPGQGPYEQYF
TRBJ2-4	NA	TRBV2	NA	TGTGCCAGCAGGGGACTAGCCAAAAACATTCAGTACTTC	CASRGLAKNIQYF
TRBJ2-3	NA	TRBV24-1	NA	TGTGCCACCAGTGGAAGCACAGATACGCAGTATTTT	CATSGSTDTQYF
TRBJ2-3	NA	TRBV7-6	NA	TGTGCCAGCAGCTTAGGTGGGGGGGGCTTGGATACGCAGTATTTT	CASSLGGGGLDTQYF